This T cell receptor beta chain was obtained from a study of blood T cell repertoires in COVID-19. Study at large: Samples taken during acute and convalescent COVID-19 were collected in the United States, Italy and Spain. Nucleic acid was either cDNA or gDNA, and it came from T cells, B-cell-depleted T cells, or PBMCs.

The CDR3 loop spans 15 amino acids. Per germline, CDR1 MGHRA and CDR2 YSYEKL. V dropped 1 base and J dropped 4 bases, with 10 bases sitting between them. Only in-frame clones appear in the TCRdb table, and some are missing; sequencing was by immunoSEQ multiplex PCR. Found here are approximately 130,000 clones, approximately 92% of them singletons; the top ten hold roughly a quarter. This clonotype originated in a man aged 70-80 years with active or convalescent COVID-19. The chain couples TRBV4-1 to TRBJ2-2, with D possibly TRBD2 on 5 matching bases. The sequenced sample was peripheral blood. The CDR3 region is CASSQGERITGELFF. In DNA, the CDR3 is TGCGCCAGCAGCCAAGGGGAGAGAATCACCGGGGAGCTGTTTTTT.